A single sample gave rise to the 30 T cell receptor beta chains below, sequenced in a study of PD-1 blockade in classical Hodgkin lymphoma. The table came from immunoSEQ multiplex PCR; TCRdb's copy has only in-frame clones and leaves some out. The data hold approximately 100,000 clones, with about 89% observed a single time. Exposure to brentuximab vedotin varied, and each patient had relapsed following autologous stem cell transplantation. This sample comprised peripheral blood mononuclear cells (PBMCs), obtained before the second cycle of nivolumab. The receptors originated from a human donor with classical Hodgkin lymphoma.

J is TRBJ2-3 and V is TRBV5-1, with 10 bases aligning to TRBD2. The CDR3 is 16 residues long. The V segment lost 0 bases and the J segment 1 base; nucleotides outside the gene matches: 2. CDR1 and CDR2 (germline): SGHRS, YFSETQ. Here the CDR3 DNA reads TGCGCCAGCAGCTTGGTTACTAGCGGGGGCACAGATACGCAGTATTTT. Protein product: CASSLVTSGGTDTQYF.

This chain connects TRBV2 to TRBJ2-1; 9 bases align to TRBD1. V lost 7 bases and J lost 5; bases outside the gene matches: 9. The length of the CDR3 is 15 residues. Germline CDR1 SNHLY, CDR2 FYNNEI. Here the CDR3 DNA reads TGTGCCAGCAAGTTGTCGGACAGGGGAGACAATGAGCAGTTCTTC. Translated, it gives CASKLSDRGDNEQFF.

The chain combines TRBV27 with TRBJ2-2; 7 positions agree with TRBD1. V gave up 7 bases and J gave up 13 bases; unmatched junction bases: 18. The V gene's germline CDR1 is MNHEY and CDR2 SMNVEV (reference sequence). The CDR3 contains 15 residues. DNA for the CDR3: TGTGCCAGCACCGGGACAGATATCTCCTTGAGTGGGCTGTTTTTT. It specifies CASTGTDISLSGLFF.

This rearrangement joins TRBV7-7 to TRBJ2-1, with 7 bases aligning to TRBD2. This CDR3 comprises 14 residues. The ends lost 2 bases at V and 2 bases at J; junction bases unmatched: 0. The V gene's germline CDR1 is SSHAT and CDR2 FNYEAQ (reference sequence). CDR3 in amino acids: CASSLSGAYNEQFF. CDR3 bases: TGTGCCAGCAGCTTAAGCGGGGCCTACAATGAGCAGTTCTTC.

The CDR3 DNA is TGCAGCGTTGAAGAGAACCGGGACGGATTCTACGAGCAGTACTTC. This codes for CSVEENRDGFYEQYF. This chain links TRBV29-1 with TRBJ2-7; D assignment may be TRBD1 or TRBD2 (5 bases each). CDR1 is SQVTM and CDR2 is ANQGSEA in the germline V gene. The CDR3 length is 15 residues. The V end lost 0 bases, the J end lost 3 bases, and 15 bases lay between the germline ends.

The V gene is TRBV7-8, the J gene TRBJ2-2; the D is unclear. In germline, CDR1 is SGHVS, CDR2 FQNEAQ. The CDR3 sequence is 15 residues long. The ends were cut back, 2 bases at V and 4 bases at J, with 11 bases in the middle. In DNA, the CDR3 is TGTGCCAGCAGCTTATCCGGCGATTCCACCGGGGAGCTGTTTTTT. It translates to CASSLSGDSTGELFF.

This chain joins TRBV19 and TRBJ2-7; D unresolved. The germline CDR1 and CDR2 sequences are LNHDA and SQIVND (reference sequence). This CDR3 comprises 15 residues. The V and J ends lost 1 base and 2 bases respectively, with 12 bases between them. CDR3 bases: TGTGCCAGTAGTATAGGAGCAGGTACCCCCTACGAGCAGTACTTC. Its translation: CASSIGAGTPYEQYF.

The chain has TRBV7-2 and TRBJ1-4, with TRBD1 matching over 8 bases. V lost 5 bases, J lost 6 bases, and 8 bases stayed unmatched. The CDR3 runs to 15 residues. In germline, CDR1 is SGHTA, CDR2 FQGNSA. CDR3 in DNA: TGTGCCAGCAGCCTTAGGACAGGGAGGGATGAAAAACTGTTTTTT. Its translation: CASSLRTGRDEKLFF.

This sequence joins TRBV19 and TRBJ1-5, with 7 positions matching TRBD1. V trimming: 5 bases; J trimming: 2 bases; junction bases outside the gene matches: 9. This CDR3 has 16 amino acids. CDR1 is LNHDA, CDR2 SQIVND, per germline (reference sequence). The CDR3 loop is CASSSPTGVGNQPQHF. CDR3 bases: TGTGCCAGTAGTTCCCCAACAGGGGTTGGCAATCAGCCCCAGCATTTT.

This clone appeared a single time. The V gene is TRBV25-1, the J gene TRBJ1-2, with a possible D match to TRBD1 (5 bases). This CDR3 region has 14 residues. V lost 3 bases and J lost 8, with 16 bases in between. In germline, CDR1 is MGHDK, CDR2 SYGVNS. Here the CDR3 DNA reads TGTGCCAGCAGTGATAGAGGCAGGGTAGAGGGCTACACCTTC. Translated: CASSDRGRVEGYTF.

This clone appeared a few times. CDR3 bases: TGCGCCAGCAGTTTCGATAACACTGAAGCTTTCTTT. This gives the protein CASSFDNTEAFF. This sequence joins TRBV4-1 and TRBJ1-1; D gene uncertain. V lost 6 bases and J 2 bases, leaving 7 bases between the germline ends. The CDR3 runs 12 residues. Germline CDR1 and CDR2: MGHRA and YSYEKL.

The chain joins TRBV6-1 to TRBJ1-5; 8 bases are a match to TRBD1. V lost 5 bases and J lost 1; bases outside the gene matches: 10. Germline V gene lookup returns CDR1 MNHNS and CDR2 SASEGT. The CDR3 is made up of 17 amino acids. Written as DNA, the CDR3 is TGTGCCAGCAGTCAAGGACAGGGCATCGTAAGCAATCAGCCCCAGCATTTT. As protein: CASSQGQGIVSNQPQHF.

This chain uses TRBV11-2 with TRBJ2-1; D uncertain. Trimming took off 1 base at V and 13 bases at J, with 11 bases between the two ends. This CDR3 is 12 amino acids long. In germline, CDR1 is SGHAT, CDR2 FQNNGV. The CDR3 DNA is TGTGCCAGCAGCTTAGGGGGAACCACTCAGTTCTTC. This gives the protein CASSLGGTTQFF.

This rearrangement joins TRBV7-2 to TRBJ1-3; D uncertain. The V end lost 0 bases, the J end lost 3 bases, and 6 bases lay between the germline ends. The germline CDR1 and CDR2 sequences are SGHTA and FQGNSA. The CDR3 covers 14 residues. The CDR3 protein is CASSLAELGNTIYF. CDR3 nucleotides: TGTGCCAGCAGCTTAGCGGAACTTGGAAACACCATATATTTT.

The chain carries TRBV9 and TRBJ2-1; possible D gene TRBD2, 6 bases. The germline V and J ends were trimmed by 0 bases and 8 bases, with 24 bases remaining between them. CDR3 length: 18 amino acids. CDR1 SGDLS and CDR2 YYNGEE come from the germline V gene. The CDR3 DNA reads as TGTGCCAGCAGCGTAGTACAGTGGACTAAGCCGGGGGAAGATGAGCAGTTCTTC. It encodes CASSVVQWTKPGEDEQFF.

The chain carries TRBV19 and TRBJ1-1, with 9 bases that match TRBD1. The V gene's germline CDR1 is LNHDA and CDR2 SQIVND (reference sequence). Trimming removed 6 bases from V and 1 base from J; junction bases left unmatched: 6. The CDR3 is made up of 15 amino acids. The DNA of the CDR3 is TGTGCCAGTAGGGAATGGGACAGGGCGAACACTGAAGCTTTCTTT. This codes for CASREWDRANTEAFF.

V is TRBV7-3 and J is TRBJ1-1; a possible D gene is TRBD1 (5 bases). The CDR3 consists of 15 residues. The germline V gene encodes CDR1 SGHTA and CDR2 FQGTGA. V was pared by 5 bases and J by 6 bases, with 19 bases between. This CDR3 reads CASSPSDKGLPEAFF. The DNA for the CDR3 is TGTGCCAGCAGCCCTTCGGACAAAGGGTTGCCTGAAGCTTTCTTT. The complete variable domain, with remaining parts taken from reference TRBV7-3 and TRBJ1-1, reads GAGVSQTPSNKVTEKGKYVELRCDPISGHTALYWYRQSLGQGPEFLIYFQGTGAADDSGLPNDRFFAVRPEGSVSTLKIQRTERGDSAVYLCASSPSDKGLPEAFFGQGTRLTVV.

The gene calls are TRBV30 and TRBJ1-1; D is perhaps TRBD1 (5 bases). Germline lookup yields CDR1 GTSNPN and CDR2 SVGIG (reference sequence). This CDR3 is built from 14 residues. V dropped 0 bases and J dropped 5 bases, with 13 bases sitting between them. In DNA form, the CDR3 reads TGTGCCTGGAGTGTAGGCAGGGACGGGACTGAAGCTTTCTTT. This translates into CAWSVGRDGTEAFF.

V is TRBV9 and J is TRBJ2-5; 11 positions match TRBD2. Judging by the DNA end, TRBJ2-7 fits better; the J call may be wrong. CDR1 and CDR2 (germline): SGDLS, YYNGEE. The CDR3 is made up of 14 amino acids. CDR3 loop: CASANSGGALEQYF. The CDR3 coding sequence is TGTGCCAGCGCCAATAGCGGGGGGGCCCTCGAGCAGTACTTC.

This clone was detected a few times. The J gene is TRBJ1-1, the V gene TRBV7-9; the D is unclear. CDR3 length: 15 amino acids. Germline V CDR1 and CDR2: SEHNR, FQNEAQ (reference sequence). V gave up 4 bases and J gave up 1 base, with 13 bases separating them. The CDR3 coding sequence is TGTGCCAGCAGCTCCCCCCTGGCAGGGAACACTGAAGCTTTCTTT. Amino acids: CASSSPLAGNTEAFF.

The CDR3 sequence: CASRDTYEQYF. The CDR3 nucleotides read TGTGCCAGCAGGGACACCTACGAGCAGTACTTC. The V gene is TRBV2, the J gene TRBJ2-7; D perhaps matches TRBD1 (5 bases). V was trimmed by 6 bases and J by 2 bases, leaving 5 bases between them. Germline CDR1 SNHLY, CDR2 FYNNEI. This CDR3 has 11 amino acids.

V and J are TRBV6-1 and TRBJ2-5; TRBD2 matches at 14 bases. V dropped 4 bases and J dropped 5; count of bases not matched to a gene: 15. From germline, CDR1 is MNHNS and CDR2 SASEGT. The CDR3 is made up of 19 amino acids. In nucleotides, the CDR3 is TGTGCCAGCAGTGTCCCCGTAAGCGGACTAGCGGGGGGTAGTGAGACCCAGTACTTC. This translates into CASSVPVSGLAGGSETQYF.

V usage is TRBV2 and J usage is TRBJ1-2, with TRBD1 identical over 7 bases. CDR3 length equals 13 residues. V shed 9 bases, J shed 4 bases, and the junction held 8 bases outside the gene matches. Germline CDR1 is SNHLY and CDR2 is FYNNEI. CDR3 region: CASSGQSAYGYTF. CDR3 DNA sequence: TGTGCCAGTTCGGGACAGTCTGCCTATGGCTACACCTTC.

CDR3: CASSTTTQSLGQFF. The CDR3 DNA reads as TGTGCCAGTAGTACGACGACCCAGAGCCTGGGGCAGTTCTTC. This chain links TRBV19 with TRBJ2-1; D gene uncertain. From germline, CDR1 is LNHDA and CDR2 SQIVND (reference sequence). V was shortened by 4 bases and J by 12 bases, with 19 bases between the two germline ends. This CDR3 has 14 amino acids.

The chain couples TRBV7-3 to TRBJ2-1; maybe TRBD1 (7 bases). V gave up 3 bases and J gave up 8 bases, with 8 bases separating them. The CDR3 length is 12 residues. Germline-derived CDR1 and CDR2 are SGHTA and FQGTGA. The CDR3 sequence: CASSFRGDEQFF. CDR3 nucleotides: TGTGCCAGCAGCTTCAGGGGGGATGAGCAGTTCTTC.

This rearrangement joins TRBV5-8 to TRBJ1-1; weak D call: TRBD1 (6 bases). The CDR3 sequence is 15 residues long. Per germline, CDR1 SGHTS and CDR2 YDEGEE. Trimming removed 0 bases from V and 5 bases from J, with 14 bases in between. CDR3: CASSLVQTGTTEAFF. The CDR3 nucleotides read TGTGCCAGCAGCTTGGTACAAACCGGGACAACTGAAGCTTTCTTT.

Here the CDR3 DNA reads TGTGCCAGCAGCTTAAGACTAGCGGGGGACCCCTACGAGCAGTACTTC. Translating gives CASSLRLAGDPYEQYF. V is TRBV7-8 and J is TRBJ2-7; 12 nucleotides line up with TRBD2. This CDR3 comprises 16 residues. Germline-derived CDR1 and CDR2 are SGHVS and FQNEAQ. The V segment lost 2 bases and the J segment 2 bases; nucleotides outside the gene matches: 4.

The J gene is TRBJ1-2, the V gene TRBV7-2, with a tentative D call TRBD1 (5 bases). Germline CDR1 reads SGHTA; CDR2 reads FQGNSA. CDR3 length equals 15 residues. Trimming removed 2 bases from V and 3 bases from J, with 13 bases in between. The chain's CDR3 is CASSLLGQGDYGYTF. DNA of the CDR3: TGTGCCAGCAGCTTATTGGGGCAGGGCGACTATGGCTACACCTTC. Full variable domain (rest looked up from reference TRBV7-2 and TRBJ1-2): GAGVSQSPSNKVTEKGKDVELRCDPISGHTALYWYRQSLGQGLEFLIYFQGNSAPDKSGLPSDRFSAERTGGSVSTLTIQRTQQEDSAVYLCASSLLGQGDYGYTFGSGTRLTVV.

The CDR3, as DNA: TGTGCCAGCAGCTTAGTGTGGGGATTCACAGATACGCAGTATTTT. This encodes CASSLVWGFTDTQYF. V is TRBV7-2 and J is TRBJ2-3, with D unresolved. Germline V gives CDR1 SGHTA, CDR2 FQGNSA. The CDR3 length is 15 residues. The V gene lost 1 base and the J gene lost 2 bases, with 10 bases spanning the gap.

The chain employs TRBV7-9 and TRBJ1-4; D uncertain. Trimming took off 3 bases at V and 4 bases at J, with 9 bases between the two ends. Looked up from germline, CDR1 is SEHNR and CDR2 is FQNEAQ (reference sequence). The CDR3 has 14 residues. The DNA for the CDR3 is TGTGCCAGCAGCTTTCCCATAGTTAATGAAAAACTGTTTTTT. This encodes CASSFPIVNEKLFF. Variable domain in full (rest from reference TRBV7-9 and TRBJ1-4): DTGVSQNPRHKITKRGQNVTFRCDPISEHNRLYWYRQTLGQGPEFLTYFQNEAQLEKSRLLSDRFSAERPKGSFSTLEIQRTEQGDSAMYLCASSFPIVNEKLFFGSGTQLSVL.